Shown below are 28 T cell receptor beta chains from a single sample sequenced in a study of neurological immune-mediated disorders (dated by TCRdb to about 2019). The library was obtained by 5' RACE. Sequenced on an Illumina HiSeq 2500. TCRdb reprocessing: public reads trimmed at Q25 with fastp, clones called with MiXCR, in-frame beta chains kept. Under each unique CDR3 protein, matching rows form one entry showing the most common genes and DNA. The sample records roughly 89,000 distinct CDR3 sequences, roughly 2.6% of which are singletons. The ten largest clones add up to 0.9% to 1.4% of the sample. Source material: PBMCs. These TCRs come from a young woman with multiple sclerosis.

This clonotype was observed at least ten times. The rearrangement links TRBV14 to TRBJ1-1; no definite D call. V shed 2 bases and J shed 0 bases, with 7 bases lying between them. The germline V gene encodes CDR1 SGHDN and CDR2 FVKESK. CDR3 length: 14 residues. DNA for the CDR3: TGTGCCAGCAGCCAACAGCCCGTGAACACTGAAGCTTTCTTT. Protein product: CASSQQPVNTEAFF.

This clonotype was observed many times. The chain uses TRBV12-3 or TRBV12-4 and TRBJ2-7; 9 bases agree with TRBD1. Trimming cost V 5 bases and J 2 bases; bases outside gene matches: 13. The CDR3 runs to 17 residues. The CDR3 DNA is TGTGCCAGCAGTCGTCCCGGGACAGGGATCGGGACCTACGAGCAGTACTTC. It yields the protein CASSRPGTGIGTYEQYF.

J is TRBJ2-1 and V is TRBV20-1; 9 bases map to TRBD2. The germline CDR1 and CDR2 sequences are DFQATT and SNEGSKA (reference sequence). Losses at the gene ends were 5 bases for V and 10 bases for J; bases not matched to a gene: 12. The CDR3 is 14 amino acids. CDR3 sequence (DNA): TGCAGTGCTCTTAGCGGGAGAAACGCCCCCGAGCAGTTCTTC. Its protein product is CSALSGRNAPEQFF.

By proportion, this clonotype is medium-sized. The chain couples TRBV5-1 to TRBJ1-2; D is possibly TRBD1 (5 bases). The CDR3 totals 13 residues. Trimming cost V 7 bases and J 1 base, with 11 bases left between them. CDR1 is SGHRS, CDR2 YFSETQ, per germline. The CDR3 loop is CASRDSLNYGYTF. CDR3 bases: TGCGCCAGCCGAGACAGCCTTAACTATGGCTACACCTTC.

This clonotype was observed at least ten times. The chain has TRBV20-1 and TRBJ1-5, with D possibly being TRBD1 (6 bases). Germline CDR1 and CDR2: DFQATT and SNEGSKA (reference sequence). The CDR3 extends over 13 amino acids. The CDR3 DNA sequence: TGCAGCGCTTTCCCGGGGGCAGGTCAGCCCCAGCATTTT. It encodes CSAFPGAGQPQHF.

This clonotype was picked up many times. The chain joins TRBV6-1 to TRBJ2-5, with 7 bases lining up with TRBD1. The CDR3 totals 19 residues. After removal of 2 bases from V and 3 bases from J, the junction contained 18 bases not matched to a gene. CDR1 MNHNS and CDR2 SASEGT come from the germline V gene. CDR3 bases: TGTGCCAGCAGTGAAATTGGGTTGATGACAGGGACCGAAAAAGAGACCCAGTACTTC. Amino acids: CASSEIGLMTGTEKETQYF.

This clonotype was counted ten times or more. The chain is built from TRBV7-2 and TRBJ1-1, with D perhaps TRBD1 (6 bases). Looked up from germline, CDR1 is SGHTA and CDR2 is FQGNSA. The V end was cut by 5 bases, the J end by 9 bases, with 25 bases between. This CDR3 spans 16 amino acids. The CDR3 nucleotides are TGTGCCAGCAGCCCCTCCGTTATAACAGGGTCTATTCAAGCTTTCTTT. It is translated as CASSPSVITGSIQAFF.

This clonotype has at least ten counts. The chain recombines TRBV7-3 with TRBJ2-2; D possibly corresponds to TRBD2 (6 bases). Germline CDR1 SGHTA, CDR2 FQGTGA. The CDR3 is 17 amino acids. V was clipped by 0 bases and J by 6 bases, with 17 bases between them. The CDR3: CASSLTFQGPGAGELFF. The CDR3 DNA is TGTGCCAGCAGCTTAACGTTCCAGGGCCCGGGGGCCGGGGAGCTGTTTTTT. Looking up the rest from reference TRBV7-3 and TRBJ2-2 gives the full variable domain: GAGVSQTPSNKVTEKGKYVELRCDPISGHTALYWYRQSLGQGPEFLIYFQGTGAADDSGLPNDRFFAVRPEGSVSTLKIQRTERGDSAVYLCASSLTFQGPGAGELFFGEGSRLTVL.

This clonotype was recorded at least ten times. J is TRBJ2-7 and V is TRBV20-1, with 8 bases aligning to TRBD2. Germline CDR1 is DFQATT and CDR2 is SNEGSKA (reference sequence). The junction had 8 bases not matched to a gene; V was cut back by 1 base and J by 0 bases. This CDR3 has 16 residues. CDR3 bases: TGCAGTGCTAGAGCCCTACGACTAGCGAGCTCCTACGAGCAGTACTTC. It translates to CSARALRLASSYEQYF.

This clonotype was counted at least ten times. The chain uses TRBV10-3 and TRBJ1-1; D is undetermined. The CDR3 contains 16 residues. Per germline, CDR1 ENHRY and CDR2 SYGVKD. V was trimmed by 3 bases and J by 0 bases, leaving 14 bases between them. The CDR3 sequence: CAISDLGGRMNTEAFF. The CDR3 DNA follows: TGTGCCATCAGTGACCTCGGAGGGCGCATGAACACTGAAGCTTTCTTT.

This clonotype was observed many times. The CDR3 loop is CAITDRVRNEQFF. Written as DNA, the CDR3 is TGTGCCATTACGGACAGGGTGAGAAATGAGCAGTTCTTC. This chain joins TRBV6-2 or TRBV6-3 and TRBJ2-1, with 8 bases identical to TRBD1. In germline, CDR1 is MNHEY, CDR2 SVGEGT. The CDR3 has 13 amino acids. Trimming at V came to 10 bases and at J to 7 bases, leaving 9 bases not matched to a gene.

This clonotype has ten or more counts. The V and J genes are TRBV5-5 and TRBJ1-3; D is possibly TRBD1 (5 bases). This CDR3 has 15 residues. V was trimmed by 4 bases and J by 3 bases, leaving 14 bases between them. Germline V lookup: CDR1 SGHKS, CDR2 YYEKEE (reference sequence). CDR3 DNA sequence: TGTGCCAGCAGCCCCTGGGGGGTACTTGGAAACACCATATATTTT. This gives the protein CASSPWGVLGNTIYF.

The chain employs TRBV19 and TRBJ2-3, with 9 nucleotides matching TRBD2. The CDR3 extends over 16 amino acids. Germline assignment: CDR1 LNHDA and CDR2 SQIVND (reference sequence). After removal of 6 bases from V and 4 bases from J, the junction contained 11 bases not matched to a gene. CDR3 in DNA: TGTGCCAGTAGACCCTTATTAGCGGGAGAGGCAGATACGCAGTATTTT. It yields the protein CASRPLLAGEADTQYF.

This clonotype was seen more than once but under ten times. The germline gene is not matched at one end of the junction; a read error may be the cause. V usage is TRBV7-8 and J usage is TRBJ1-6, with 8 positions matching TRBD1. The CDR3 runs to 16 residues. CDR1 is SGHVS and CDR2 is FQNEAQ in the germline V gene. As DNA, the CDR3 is TGTGCCAGCAGCTATCTCCGGACAGGGTCACTCTCACCCCTCAACTTT. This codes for CASSYLRTGSLSPLNF.

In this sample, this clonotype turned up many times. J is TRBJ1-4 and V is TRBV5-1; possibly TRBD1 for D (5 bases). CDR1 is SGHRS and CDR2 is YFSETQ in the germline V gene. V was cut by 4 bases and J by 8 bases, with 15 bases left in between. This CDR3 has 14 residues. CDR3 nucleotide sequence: TGCGCCAGCAGCCCGGGGACCTTGGAGGAAAAACTGTTTTTT. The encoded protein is CASSPGTLEEKLFF.

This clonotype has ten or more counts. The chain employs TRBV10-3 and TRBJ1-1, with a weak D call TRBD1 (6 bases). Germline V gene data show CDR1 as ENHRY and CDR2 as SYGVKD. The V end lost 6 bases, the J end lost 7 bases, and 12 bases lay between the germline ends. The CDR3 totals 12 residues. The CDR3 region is CAISGGRGEAFF. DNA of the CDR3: TGTGCCATCAGCGGGGGCAGGGGTGAAGCTTTCTTT.

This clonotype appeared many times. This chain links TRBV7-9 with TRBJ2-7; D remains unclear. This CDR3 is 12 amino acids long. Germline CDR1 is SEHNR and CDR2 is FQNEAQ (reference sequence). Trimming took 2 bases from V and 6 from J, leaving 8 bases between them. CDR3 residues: CASSLSSLEQYF. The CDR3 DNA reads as TGTGCCAGCAGCTTATCTTCTCTCGAGCAGTACTTC. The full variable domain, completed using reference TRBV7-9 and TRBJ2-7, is DTGVSQNPRHKITKRGQNVTFRCDPISEHNRLYWYRQTLGQGPEFLTYFQNEAQLEKSRLLSDRFSAERPKGSFSTLEIQRTEQGDSAMYLCASSLSSLEQYFGPGTRLTVT.

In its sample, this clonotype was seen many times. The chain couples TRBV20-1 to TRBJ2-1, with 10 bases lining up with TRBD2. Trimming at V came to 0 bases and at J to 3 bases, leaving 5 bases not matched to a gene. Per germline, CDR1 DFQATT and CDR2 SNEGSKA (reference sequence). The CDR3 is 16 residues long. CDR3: CSARDLASGGYNEQFF. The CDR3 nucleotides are TGCAGTGCTAGAGATCTCGCTAGCGGGGGCTACAATGAGCAGTTCTTC.

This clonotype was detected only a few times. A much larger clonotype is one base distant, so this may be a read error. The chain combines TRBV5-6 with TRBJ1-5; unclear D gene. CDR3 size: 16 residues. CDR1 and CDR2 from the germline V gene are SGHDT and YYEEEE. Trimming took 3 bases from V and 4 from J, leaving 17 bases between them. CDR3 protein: CASSSRKGSKNQPQHF. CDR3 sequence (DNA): TGTGCCAGCAGCTCCCGGAAAGGGAGCAAAAATCAGCCCCAGCATTTT.

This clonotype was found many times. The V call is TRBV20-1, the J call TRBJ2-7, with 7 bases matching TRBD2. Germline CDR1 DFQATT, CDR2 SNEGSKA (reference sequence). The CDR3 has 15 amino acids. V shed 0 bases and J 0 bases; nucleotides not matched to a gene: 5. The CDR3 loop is CSARDGLAVSYEQYF. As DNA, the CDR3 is TGCAGTGCTAGAGATGGTCTAGCGGTCTCCTACGAGCAGTACTTC.

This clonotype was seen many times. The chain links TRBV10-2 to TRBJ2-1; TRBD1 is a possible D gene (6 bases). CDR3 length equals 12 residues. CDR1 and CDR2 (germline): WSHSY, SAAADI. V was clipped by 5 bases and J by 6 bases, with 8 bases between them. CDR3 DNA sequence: TGCGCCAGCAGTCTGGACAGCAATGAGCAGTTCTTC. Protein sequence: CASSLDSNEQFF.

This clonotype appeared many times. The chain's CDR3 is CASTQPGGKQFF. The CDR3 coding sequence is TGTGCCAGTACCCAACCCGGAGGGAAGCAGTTCTTC. V is TRBV27 and J is TRBJ2-1, with D possibly TRBD2 on 6 matching bases. The CDR3 sequence is 12 residues long. Germline V gene sequence: CDR1 MNHEY, CDR2 SMNVEV (reference sequence). V was cut by 9 bases and J by 11 bases, with 17 bases left in between.

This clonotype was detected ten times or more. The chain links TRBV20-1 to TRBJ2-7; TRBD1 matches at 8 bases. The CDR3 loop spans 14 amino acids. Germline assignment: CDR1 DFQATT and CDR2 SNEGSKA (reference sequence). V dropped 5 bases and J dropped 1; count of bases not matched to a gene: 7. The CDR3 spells CSAADRVPSYEQYF. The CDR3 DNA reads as TGCAGTGCTGCGGACAGGGTACCTTCCTACGAGCAGTACTTC.

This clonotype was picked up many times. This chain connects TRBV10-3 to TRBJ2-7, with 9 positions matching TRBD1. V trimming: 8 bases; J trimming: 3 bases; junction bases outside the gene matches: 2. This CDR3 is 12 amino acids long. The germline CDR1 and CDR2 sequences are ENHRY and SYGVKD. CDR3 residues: CAIGGQGYEQYF. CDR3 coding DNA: TGTGCCATCGGGGGACAGGGCTACGAGCAGTACTTC.

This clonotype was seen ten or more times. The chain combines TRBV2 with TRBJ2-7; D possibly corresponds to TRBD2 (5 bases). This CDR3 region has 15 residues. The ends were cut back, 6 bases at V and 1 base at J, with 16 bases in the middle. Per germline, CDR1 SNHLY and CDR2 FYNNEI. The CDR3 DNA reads TGTGCCAGCAGGGCGTATTCGGCGGGTTCCTACGAGCAGTACTTC. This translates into CASRAYSAGSYEQYF.

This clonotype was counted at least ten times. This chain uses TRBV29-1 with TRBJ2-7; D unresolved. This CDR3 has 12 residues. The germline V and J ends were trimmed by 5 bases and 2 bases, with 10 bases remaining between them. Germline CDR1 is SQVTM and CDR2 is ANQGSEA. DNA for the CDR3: TGCAGCGTTAGGGCCTCAGCCTACGAGCAGTACTTC. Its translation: CSVRASAYEQYF.

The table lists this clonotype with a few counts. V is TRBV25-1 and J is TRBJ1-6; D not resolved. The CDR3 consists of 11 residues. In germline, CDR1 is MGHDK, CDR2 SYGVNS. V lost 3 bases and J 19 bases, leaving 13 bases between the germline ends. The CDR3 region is CASSDGWTLHF. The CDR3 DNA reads TGTGCCAGCAGTGATGGGTGGACGCTACACTTT. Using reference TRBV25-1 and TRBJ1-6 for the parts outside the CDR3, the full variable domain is EADIYQTPRYLVIGTGKKITLECSQTMGHDKMYWYQQDPGMELHLIHYSYGVNSTEKGDLSSESTVSRIRTEHFPLTLESARPSHTSQYLCASSDGWTLHFGNGTRLTVT.

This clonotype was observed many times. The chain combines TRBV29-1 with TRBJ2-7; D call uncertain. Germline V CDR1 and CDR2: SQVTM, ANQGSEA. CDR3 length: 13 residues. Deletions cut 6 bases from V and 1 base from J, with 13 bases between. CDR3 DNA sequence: TGCAGCGTCATACCGGGCAATTCCTACGAGCAGTACTTC. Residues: CSVIPGNSYEQYF.